These 19 T cell receptor beta chains were all obtained from the same sample, sequenced in a study of CD8 T cells in ankylosing spondylitis. MiXCR, applied by TCRdb to the 5' RACE reads, yields one record per CDR3 protein. The table lists nearly 350,000 distinct CDR3 sequences, about 15% of them singletons, with 1.1% in the top ten. The source material was blood, either unsorted or a sorted T cell fraction (not recorded which). The source is a male donor with ankylosing spondylitis or in good health (not recorded which).

The chain uses TRBV4-1 and TRBJ2-5; 10 bases fit TRBD2. The V gene's germline CDR1 is MGHRA and CDR2 YSYEKL. V lost 4 bases and J lost 5; bases outside the gene matches: 10. The CDR3 is made up of 16 amino acids. The CDR3 sequence is CASSRSGAGGPETQYF. The CDR3 region has the DNA TGCGCCAGCAGCCGAAGCGGAGCGGGAGGGCCTGAGACCCAGTACTTC.

This sequence joins TRBV20-1 and TRBJ2-5; weak D call: TRBD2 (6 bases). The CDR3 covers 14 residues. From germline, CDR1 is DFQATT and CDR2 SNEGSKA (reference sequence). The germline V and J ends were trimmed by 5 bases and 5 bases, with 18 bases remaining between them. The CDR3 coding sequence is TGCAGTGCTGCCCCCCCGGGGGACTCGGAGACCCAGTACTTC. Translation: CSAAPPGDSETQYF.

This clonotype was detected a few times. The chain is built from TRBV7-8 and TRBJ1-1, with 10 bases fitting TRBD1. The CDR3 contains 16 residues. With 0 bases clipped from V and 0 bases from J, the junction kept 1 base outside the gene matches. Germline CDR1 and CDR2: SGHVS and FQNEAQ. CDR3 amino acids: CASSLAGTGVNTEAFF. Written as DNA, the CDR3 is TGTGCCAGCAGCTTAGCGGGGACAGGGGTGAACACTGAAGCTTTCTTT.

Only a few counts were recorded for this clonotype. The CDR3 sequence is CASSQGSDTQYF. CDR3 in DNA: TGTGCCAGCAGTCAAGGATCGGATACGCAGTATTTT. This chain connects TRBV25-1 to TRBJ2-3; D is unclear. The CDR3 spans 12 residues. With 5 bases removed from V and 6 bases from J, the gap between germline ends came to 9 bases. Germline CDR1 and CDR2: MGHDK and SYGVNS.

This clonotype was seen more than once but under ten times. This CDR3 reads CASRSPSYNEQFF. CDR3 DNA sequence: TGTGCCAGCAGGAGTCCGTCCTACAATGAGCAGTTCTTC. The chain carries TRBV6-1 and TRBJ2-1, with D unresolved. Germline assignment: CDR1 MNHNS and CDR2 SASEGT. CDR3 length equals 13 residues. With 6 bases removed from V and 1 base from J, the gap between germline ends came to 7 bases.

The chain joins TRBV6-5 to TRBJ2-5; a weak D match, TRBD2 (7 bases). Trimming pared 2 bases from V and 2 bases from J, leaving 12 bases between. The CDR3 extends over 15 amino acids. Germline CDR1 reads MNHEY; CDR2 reads SVGAGI. The CDR3 loop is CASSYGGRGQETQYF. The CDR3 DNA reads TGTGCCAGCAGTTACGGGGGGAGGGGGCAAGAGACCCAGTACTTC.

This clonotype has more than one count but fewer than ten. The V call is TRBV6-5, the J call TRBJ1-1; 7 nucleotides line up with TRBD1. The V gene's germline CDR1 is MNHEY and CDR2 SVGAGI. The CDR3 runs 15 residues. Losses at the gene ends were 0 bases for V and 6 bases for J; bases not matched to a gene: 7. The chain's CDR3 is CASSYSGQAAAEAFF. In nucleotides, the CDR3 is TGTGCCAGCAGTTACTCCGGACAGGCGGCCGCTGAAGCTTTCTTT.

This clonotype was seen at least ten times. CDR3 loop: CASRGAGETQYF. In nucleotides, the CDR3 is TGTGCCAGCAGAGGGGCTGGGGAGACCCAGTACTTC. The gene calls are TRBV6-1 and TRBJ2-5; D possibly corresponds to TRBD1 (5 bases). From germline, CDR1 is MNHNS and CDR2 SASEGT. V was clipped by 6 bases and J by 5 bases, with 10 bases between them. This CDR3 comprises 12 residues.

This clonotype was detected only a few times. The V call is TRBV5-1, the J call TRBJ2-3; TRBD2 is a possible D gene (6 bases). The CDR3 covers 16 residues. CDR1 is SGHRS and CDR2 is YFSETQ in the germline V gene. Trimming took 0 bases from V and 2 from J, leaving 13 bases between them. The CDR3 protein is CASSLAWRDHTDTQYF. CDR3 sequence (DNA): TGCGCCAGCAGCTTGGCCTGGCGGGACCACACAGATACGCAGTATTTT.

The CDR3 protein is CATSRDRAATNEKLFF. CDR3 DNA sequence: TGTGCCACCAGCCGGGACAGGGCCGCAACTAATGAAAAACTGTTTTTT. The J gene is TRBJ1-4, the V gene TRBV15, with 9 bases aligning to TRBD1. The germline V gene has CDR1 LNHNV and CDR2 YYDKDF (reference sequence). The ends lost 5 bases at V and 0 bases at J; junction bases unmatched: 4. The CDR3 sequence is 16 residues long.

The chain is built from TRBV3-1 and TRBJ2-2; unclear D gene. In germline, CDR1 is LGHDT, CDR2 YNNKEL (reference sequence). Trimming pared 4 bases from V and 8 bases from J, leaving 8 bases between. The CDR3 is 12 residues long. The CDR3 loop is CASSRKRGELFF. As DNA, the CDR3 is TGTGCCAGCAGCCGAAAGAGGGGGGAGCTGTTTTTT.

V is TRBV20-1 and J is TRBJ1-1; no reliable D call. Germline CDR1 reads DFQATT; CDR2 reads SNEGSKA (reference sequence). V was shortened by 1 base and J by 3 bases, with 9 bases between the two germline ends. The CDR3 totals 13 residues. The CDR3 DNA sequence: TGCAGTGCTAGAGTGCAGGCGGACACTGAAGCTTTCTTT. It yields the protein CSARVQADTEAFF.

This chain joins TRBV7-9 and TRBJ2-3; D is unclear. The germline CDR1 and CDR2 sequences are SEHNR and FQNEAQ (reference sequence). V lost 1 base and J 4 bases, leaving 12 bases between the germline ends. The length of the CDR3 is 15 residues. CDR3: CASSLVPLSPDTQYF. The DNA for the CDR3 is TGTGCCAGCAGCTTAGTGCCGCTATCGCCAGATACGCAGTATTTT.

This clonotype was detected only a few times. The chain combines TRBV4-1 with TRBJ2-7, with no clear D. The V end was cut by 1 base, the J end by 0 bases, with 7 bases between. This CDR3 region has 14 residues. The germline gives CDR1 MGHRA, CDR2 YSYEKL. The CDR3 loop is CASSQGGGSYEQYF. The CDR3 nucleotides are TGCGCCAGCAGCCAAGGGGGTGGCTCCTACGAGCAGTACTTC.

A few counts support this clonotype. This chain links TRBV5-1 with TRBJ2-1, with 8 bases lining up with TRBD2. The CDR3 loop spans 16 amino acids. The ends lost 0 bases at V and 7 bases at J; junction bases unmatched: 9. Germline V CDR1 and CDR2: SGHRS, YFSETQ. The CDR3 DNA follows: TGCGCCAGCAGCTTGGGGTCCGAGCGGGAGTGGAATGAGCAGTTCTTC. Translation: CASSLGSEREWNEQFF.

This clonotype was counted many times. V and J are TRBV5-1 and TRBJ2-3; TRBD2 matches 11 bases. The CDR3 is 17 amino acids. V gave up 4 bases and J gave up 2 bases; unmatched junction bases: 9. In germline, CDR1 is SGHRS, CDR2 YFSETQ. CDR3 region: CASSPSGTSGFTDTQYF. The CDR3 bases are TGCGCCAGCAGCCCGTCCGGGACTAGCGGATTCACAGATACGCAGTATTTT.

This clonotype was seen many times. The chain is built from TRBV12-3 or TRBV12-4 and TRBJ2-7; tentative D call: TRBD2 (5 bases). The CDR3 sequence is 15 residues long. The V and J ends lost 5 bases and 1 base respectively, with 15 bases between them. The CDR3: CASSPAGRGSYEQYF. The CDR3 nucleotides are TGTGCCAGCAGTCCCGCCGGCCGGGGATCCTACGAGCAGTACTTC.

The chain recombines TRBV3-1 with TRBJ2-7; D is perhaps TRBD2 (5 bases). From germline, CDR1 is LGHDT and CDR2 YNNKEL (reference sequence). V lost 0 bases and J lost 8, with 11 bases in between. There are 13 residues in the CDR3. DNA for the CDR3: TGTGCCAGCAGCCAAGAACCGGGGTATAAGCAGTACTTC. Translation gives CASSQEPGYKQYF.

This clonotype showed up many times. The rearrangement links TRBV5-1 to TRBJ2-5; possibly TRBD1 for D (5 bases). The CDR3 consists of 14 residues. Looked up from germline, CDR1 is SGHRS and CDR2 is YFSETQ. Trimming took 0 bases from V and 4 from J, leaving 10 bases between them. The CDR3 loop reads CASSLASGSETQYF. The CDR3 DNA follows: TGCGCCAGCAGCTTGGCCTCAGGGTCAGAGACCCAGTACTTC.